The TCR beta chain under discussion was sequenced for a study of vaccination and CD4 T cells after COVID-19. At the level of the study: Post-vaccine sample collection happened at a median of around 65 days after dose two, ranging 14 to 241.

Sequenced with the Oncomine TCR Beta short-read assay was DNA taken from cultured CD4+ T cells. Genomic DNA was isolated from cultured CD4+ T cells. TCRdb itself ran the PCR reads through MiXCR, one entry per CDR3 protein. The repertoire includes about 10,000 distinct CDR3 sequences, about 32% of them detected once, and approximately 15% sits in the top ten. As concerns this clonotype: What it recognizes is unknown.

Stated treatment: roughly 10-day PBMC culture with coronavirus spike peptide pools or control peptides (ViraFEST assay). It was before the COVID-19 pandemic (2011-2018) that the unexposed donor's CD4+ T cells were collected. At both days 3 and 7, half the medium was replaced with fresh IL-2 medium. This CDR3 region has 15 residues. Germline trimming cut 5 bases from V and 2 bases from J; bases unmatched to any gene: 4. Germline V gene sequence: CDR1 SEHNR, CDR2 FQNEAQ (reference sequence). The TCR was taken from a human donor in good health. The sample was CD4+ T cells from blood, cultured in vitro. This sequence joins TRBV7-9 and TRBJ2-1; 9 bases align to TRBD2. The CDR3 DNA reads as TGTGCCAGCAGCCGTAGCGGGAGTACCTACAATGAGCAGTTCTTC. As protein: CASSRSGSTYNEQFF.